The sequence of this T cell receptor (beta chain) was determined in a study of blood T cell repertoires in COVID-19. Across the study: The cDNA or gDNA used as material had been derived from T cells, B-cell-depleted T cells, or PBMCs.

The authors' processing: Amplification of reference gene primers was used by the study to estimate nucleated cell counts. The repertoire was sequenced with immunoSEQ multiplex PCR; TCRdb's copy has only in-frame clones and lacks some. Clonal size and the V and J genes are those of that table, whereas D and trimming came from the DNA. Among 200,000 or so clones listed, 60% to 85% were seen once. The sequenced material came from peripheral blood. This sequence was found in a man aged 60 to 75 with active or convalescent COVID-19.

DNA of the CDR3: TGTGCCACTATGACAGGGCCCTCTAGCTATAATTCACCCCTCCACTTT. Residues: CATMTGPSSYNSPLHF. The chain recombines TRBV28 with TRBJ1-6; 7 positions agree with TRBD1. Looked up from germline, CDR1 is MDHEN and CDR2 is SYDVKM. CDR3 size: 16 residues. The ends lost 10 bases at V and 3 bases at J; junction bases unmatched: 12.